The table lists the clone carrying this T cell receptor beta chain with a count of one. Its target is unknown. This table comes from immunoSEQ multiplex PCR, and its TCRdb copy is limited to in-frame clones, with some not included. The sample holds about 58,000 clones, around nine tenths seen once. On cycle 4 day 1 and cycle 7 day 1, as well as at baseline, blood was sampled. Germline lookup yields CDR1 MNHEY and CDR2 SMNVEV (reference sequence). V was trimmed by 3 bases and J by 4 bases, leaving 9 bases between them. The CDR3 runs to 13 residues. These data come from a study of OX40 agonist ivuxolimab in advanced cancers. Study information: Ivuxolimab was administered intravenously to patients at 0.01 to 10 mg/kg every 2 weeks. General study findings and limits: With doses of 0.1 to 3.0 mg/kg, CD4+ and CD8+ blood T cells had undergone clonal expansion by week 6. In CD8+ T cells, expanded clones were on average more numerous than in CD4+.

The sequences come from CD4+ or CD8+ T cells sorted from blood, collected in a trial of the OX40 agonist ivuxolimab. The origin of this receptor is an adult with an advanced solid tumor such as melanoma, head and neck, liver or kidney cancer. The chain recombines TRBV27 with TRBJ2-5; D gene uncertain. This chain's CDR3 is CASSFQRGETQYF. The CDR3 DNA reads TGTGCCAGCAGTTTCCAGAGAGGAGAGACCCAGTACTTC.